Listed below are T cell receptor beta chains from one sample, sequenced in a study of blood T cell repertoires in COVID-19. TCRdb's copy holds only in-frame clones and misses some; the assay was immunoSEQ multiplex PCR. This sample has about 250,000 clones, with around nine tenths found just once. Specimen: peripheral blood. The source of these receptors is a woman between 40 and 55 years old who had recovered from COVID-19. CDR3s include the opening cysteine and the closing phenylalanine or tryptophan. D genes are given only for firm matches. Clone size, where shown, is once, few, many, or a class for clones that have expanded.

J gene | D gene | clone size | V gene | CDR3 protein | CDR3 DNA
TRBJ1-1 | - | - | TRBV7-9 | CASTQGNTEAFF | TGTGCCAGCACCCAGGGGAACACTGAAGCTTTCTTT
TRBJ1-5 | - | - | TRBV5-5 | CASSPTGFPPQHF | TGTGCCAGCAGCCCGACAGGTTTTCCGCCCCAGCATTTT
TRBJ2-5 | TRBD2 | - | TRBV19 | CASSALAGGYQETQYF | TGTGCCAGTAGTGCCCTAGCGGGGGGGTACCAAGAGACCCAGTACTTC
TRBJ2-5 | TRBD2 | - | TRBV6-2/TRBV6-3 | CASTPSGRGGETQYF | TGTGCCAGCACCCCTAGCGGGAGGGGCGGGGAGACCCAGTACTTC
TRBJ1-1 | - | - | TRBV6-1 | CASSEWGGETEAFF | TGTGCCAGCAGTGAATGGGGGGGAGAAACTGAAGCTTTCTTT
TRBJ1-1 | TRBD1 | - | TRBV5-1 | CASSLAPGQGRTEAFF | TGCGCCAGCAGCTTGGCGCCGGGACAGGGACGCACTGAAGCTTTCTTT
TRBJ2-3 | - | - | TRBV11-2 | CASSSGLDRPPTDTQYF | TGTGCCAGCAGCTCTGGATTAGACAGGCCCCCAACAGATACGCAGTATTTT
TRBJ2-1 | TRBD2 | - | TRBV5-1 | CASSLVTSGSYNEQFF | TGCGCCAGCAGCTTAGTGACTAGCGGCTCCTACAATGAGCAGTTCTTC
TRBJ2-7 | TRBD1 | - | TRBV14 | CASSRQGLWEQYF | TGTGCCAGCAGCCGACAGGGGCTGTGGGAGCAGTACTTC
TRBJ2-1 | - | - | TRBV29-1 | CSVDAPWEAYNEQFF | TGCAGCGTTGACGCCCCCTGGGAGGCCTACAATGAGCAGTTCTTC
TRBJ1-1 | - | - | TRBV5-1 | CASRPQGVQNTEAFF | TGCGCCAGCAGACCACAGGGTGTCCAGAACACTGAAGCTTTCTTT
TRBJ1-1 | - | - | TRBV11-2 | CASSLDRGGTGAFF | TGTGCCAGCAGCTTAGATAGGGGTGGAACAGGAGCTTTCTTT
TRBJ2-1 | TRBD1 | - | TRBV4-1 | CASSPPGTGDNEQFF | TGCGCCAGCAGCCCTCCCGGGACAGGGGACAATGAGCAGTTCTTC
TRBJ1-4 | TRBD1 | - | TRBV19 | CASSKGAALFF | TGTGCCAGTAGCAAGGGGGCCGCGCTGTTTTTT
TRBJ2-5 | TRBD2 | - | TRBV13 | CASSLALAGGLETQYF | TGTGCCAGCAGCTTAGCGCTAGCGGGAGGGCTAGAGACCCAGTACTTC
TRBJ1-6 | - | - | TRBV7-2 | CASSLVWRSYNSPLHF | TGTGCCAGCAGCTTAGTTTGGCGGTCATATAATTCACCCCTCCACTTT
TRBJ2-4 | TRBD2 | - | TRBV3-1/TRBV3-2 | CASSQGGRGNIQYF | TGTGCCAGCAGCCAAGGGGGGAGGGGAAACATTCAGTACTTC
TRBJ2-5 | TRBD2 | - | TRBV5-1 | CASSLVGLAGVLETQYF | TGCGCCAGCAGCTTGGTAGGGCTAGCGGGAGTCTTGGAGACCCAGTACTTC
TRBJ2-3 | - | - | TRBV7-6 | CASSPTGGGPTDTQYF | TGTGCCAGCAGCCCGACGGGGGGCGGGCCCACAGATACGCAGTATTTT
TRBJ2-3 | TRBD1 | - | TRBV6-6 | CASSWGDRRTDTQYF | TGTGCCAGCAGTTGGGGGGACAGGAGAACAGATACGCAGTATTTT
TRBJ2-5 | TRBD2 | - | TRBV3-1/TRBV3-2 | CASSQGWRGQETQYF | TGTGCCAGCAGCCAAGGGTGGCGGGGGCAAGAGACCCAGTACTTC
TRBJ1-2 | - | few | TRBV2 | CASSEDSPGGYTF | TGTGCCAGCAGTGAAGACTCTCCCGGGGGCTACACCTTC
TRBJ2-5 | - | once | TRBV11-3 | CASSLGPSLETQYF | TGTGCCAGCAGCTTAGGGCCCAGTCTGGAGACCCAGTACTTC
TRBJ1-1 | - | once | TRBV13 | CASSAPENTEAFF | TGTGCCAGCAGCGCCCCAGAAAACACTGAAGCTTTCTTT
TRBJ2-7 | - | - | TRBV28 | CASRTGGHEQYF | TGTGCCAGCAGGACGGGGGGCCACGAGCAGTACTTC
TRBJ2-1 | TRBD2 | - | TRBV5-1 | CASSLGWTSGGNEQFF | TGCGCCAGCAGCTTGGGGTGGACTAGCGGAGGCAATGAGCAGTTCTTC
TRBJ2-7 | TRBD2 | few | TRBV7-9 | CASSPWTSGAYEQYF | TGTGCCAGCAGCCCCTGGACTAGCGGAGCCTACGAGCAGTACTTC
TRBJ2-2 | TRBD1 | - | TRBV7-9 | CASSLAPTGTSAGELFF | TGTGCCAGCAGCTTAGCCCCGACAGGGACGTCGGCCGGGGAGCTGTTTTTT
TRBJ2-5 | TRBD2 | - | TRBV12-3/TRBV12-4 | CASRGGGETQYF | TGTGCCAGCAGGGGGGGAGGGGAGACCCAGTACTTC
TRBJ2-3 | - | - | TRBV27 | CASSLRQYF | TGTGCCAGCAGTTTACGGCAGTATTTT
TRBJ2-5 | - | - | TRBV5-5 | CASSLGNQETQYF | TGTGCCAGCAGCTTGGGTAACCAAGAGACCCAGTACTTC
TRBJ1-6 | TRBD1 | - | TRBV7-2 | CASSLAGRGPPNNSPLHF | TGTGCCAGCAGCTTAGCTGGCAGGGGGCCCCCGAATAATTCACCCCTCCACTTT
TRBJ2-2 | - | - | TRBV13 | CASSFFGGITGELFF | TGTGCCAGCAGCTTTTTTGGGGGGATCACCGGGGAGCTGTTTTTT
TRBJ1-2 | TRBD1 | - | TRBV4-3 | CASSQPGQGAGGYTF | TGCGCCAGCAGCCAGCCCGGACAGGGGGCCGGGGGCTACACCTTC
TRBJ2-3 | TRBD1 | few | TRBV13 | CASRWQGATDTQYF | TGTGCCAGCCGCTGGCAGGGGGCGACAGATACGCAGTATTTT